One sample yielded the 13 T cell receptor beta chains listed below, sequenced in a study of cytomegalovirus exposure and HLA in healthy donors. PCR involved 60 Vbeta and 13 Jbeta primers. Profiling relied on immunoSEQ multiplex PCR, and the TCRdb table lists in-frame clones only, not all of them. In the table there are roughly 49,000 clones, around 82% of which are singletons. The sequencing sample was made of PBMCs. These TCRs come from a boy aged 5-17 years in good health and CMV-seropositive.

V is TRBV27 and J is TRBJ2-2; D may be TRBD1 (6 bases). The CDR3 is made up of 12 amino acids. V was clipped by 5 bases and J by 6 bases, with 7 bases between them. Germline-derived CDR1 and CDR2 are MNHEY and SMNVEV (reference sequence). The CDR3 DNA follows: TGTGCCAGCAGTGAGGGGGCCGGGGAGCTGTTTTTT. Translation gives CASSEGAGELFF.

Regarding this clone: Its ends do not fully match the called genes, so a read error is possible. This chain connects TRBV19 to TRBJ2-2; D call uncertain. This CDR3 has 14 amino acids. Germline V gene sequence: CDR1 LNHDA, CDR2 SQIVND (reference sequence). CDR3 bases: TGTGCCAGTAGCATAGGTCGGTACACCGGGGAGCTGTTTTTT. As protein: CASSIGRYTGELFF.

This clone was found a few times. This chain uses TRBV7-8 with TRBJ2-1; TRBD1 is a possible D gene (5 bases). The CDR3 length is 17 residues. Germline assignment: CDR1 SGHVS and CDR2 FQNEAQ. Trimming left V 2 bases short and J 1 base short, with 15 bases between. CDR3 DNA: TGTGCCAGCAGCTTACTCTCGACAGTTCGATCCTACAATGAGCAGTTCTTC. Encoded protein: CASSLLSTVRSYNEQFF.

The chain uses TRBV6-5 and TRBJ2-5; D remains ambiguous. Trimming removed 3 bases from V and 3 bases from J, with 2 bases in between. The CDR3 is 11 residues long. CDR1 is MNHEY, CDR2 SVGAGI, per germline. CDR3 sequence reads: CASSYKETQYF. The CDR3 DNA follows: TGTGCCAGCAGTTATAAAGAGACCCAGTACTTC.

The chain combines TRBV6-6 with TRBJ1-1; weak D call: TRBD1 (6 bases). Germline V gene sequence: CDR1 MNHNY, CDR2 SVGAGI (reference sequence). The V gene lost 7 bases and the J gene lost 4 bases, with 19 bases spanning the gap. CDR3 length: 15 amino acids. For the CDR3, the DNA is TGTGCCAGCAAGGGGGGGGCAGGCCCAGGCACTGAAGCTTTCTTT. Amino acid sequence: CASKGGAGPGTEAFF.

This clone was picked up one time. The CDR3 DNA follows: TGTGCCAGCCTGAGTTTGTCCCCTAACTATGGCTACACCTTC. It translates to CASLSLSPNYGYTF. This chain uses TRBV6-5 with TRBJ1-2; D is undetermined. Germline lookup yields CDR1 MNHEY and CDR2 SVGAGI. The ends were cut back, 8 bases at V and 0 bases at J, with 13 bases in the middle. There are 14 residues in the CDR3.

V is TRBV5-1 and J is TRBJ1-2, with 8 bases that match TRBD1. CDR3 size: 15 residues. The V gene's germline CDR1 is SGHRS and CDR2 YFSETQ. The V segment lost 0 bases and the J segment 4 bases; nucleotides outside the gene matches: 5. This CDR3 is CASSLDGQGLYGYTF. CDR3 in DNA: TGCGCCAGCAGCTTGGACGGACAGGGTCTCTATGGCTACACCTTC.

This sequence joins TRBV5-4 and TRBJ2-5; 7 nucleotides line up with TRBD1. V dropped 4 bases and J dropped 3; count of bases not matched to a gene: 6. From germline, CDR1 is SGHNT and CDR2 YYREEE (reference sequence). The CDR3 runs 14 residues. The chain's CDR3 is CASSDRQGEETQYF. The CDR3 bases are TGTGCCAGCAGCGACCGACAGGGCGAAGAGACCCAGTACTTC.

This clone was counted only a few times. This sequence joins TRBV5-1 and TRBJ1-2; D not certain. Between the trimmed V and J ends, which lost 8 bases and 4 bases, there was a span of 12 bases. CDR3 size: 12 residues. Germline V gene lookup returns CDR1 SGHRS and CDR2 YFSETQ. The CDR3 coding sequence is TGCGCCAGTTTTTTAGCCCTCTATGGCTACACCTTC. It specifies CASFLALYGYTF.

The chain combines TRBV10-1 with TRBJ1-3; D remains unclear. Germline V gene data show CDR1 as WNHNN and CDR2 as SYGVQD (reference sequence). CDR3 size: 13 residues. Trimming took off 6 bases at V and 2 bases at J, with 8 bases between the two ends. CDR3 DNA: TGCGCCAGCAGCCCCGGGGCTGGAAACACCATATATTTT. Translated: CASSPGAGNTIYF.

The chain carries TRBV5-1 and TRBJ1-1; no reliable D call. The germline CDR1 and CDR2 sequences are SGHRS and YFSETQ. This CDR3 spans 13 amino acids. Trimming stripped 1 base from V and 1 base from J, with 5 bases between. The CDR3 DNA reads as TGCGCCAGCAGCTTGTTGGCGAACACTGAAGCTTTCTTT. It encodes CASSLLANTEAFF.

V is TRBV6-1 and J is TRBJ1-1, with D perhaps TRBD1 (6 bases). The CDR3 consists of 14 residues. The germline V gene encodes CDR1 MNHNS and CDR2 SASEGT. Trimming shortened V by 4 bases and J by 5 bases, and 14 bases separated the two germline ends. The CDR3 nucleotides are TGTGCCAGCAGTGGTCACAGGGAAAATACTGAAGCTTTCTTT. This gives the protein CASSGHRENTEAFF.

The V gene is TRBV15, the J gene TRBJ2-2; the match to TRBD2 covers 8 bases. CDR1 LNHNV and CDR2 YYDKDF come from the germline V gene (reference sequence). The CDR3 length is 15 residues. V was pared by 4 bases and J by 4 bases, with 5 bases of the junction left unmatched. The CDR3 loop reads CATSTGGPGTGELFF. The CDR3 DNA is TGTGCCACCAGCACGGGGGGGCCCGGCACCGGGGAGCTGTTTTTT.